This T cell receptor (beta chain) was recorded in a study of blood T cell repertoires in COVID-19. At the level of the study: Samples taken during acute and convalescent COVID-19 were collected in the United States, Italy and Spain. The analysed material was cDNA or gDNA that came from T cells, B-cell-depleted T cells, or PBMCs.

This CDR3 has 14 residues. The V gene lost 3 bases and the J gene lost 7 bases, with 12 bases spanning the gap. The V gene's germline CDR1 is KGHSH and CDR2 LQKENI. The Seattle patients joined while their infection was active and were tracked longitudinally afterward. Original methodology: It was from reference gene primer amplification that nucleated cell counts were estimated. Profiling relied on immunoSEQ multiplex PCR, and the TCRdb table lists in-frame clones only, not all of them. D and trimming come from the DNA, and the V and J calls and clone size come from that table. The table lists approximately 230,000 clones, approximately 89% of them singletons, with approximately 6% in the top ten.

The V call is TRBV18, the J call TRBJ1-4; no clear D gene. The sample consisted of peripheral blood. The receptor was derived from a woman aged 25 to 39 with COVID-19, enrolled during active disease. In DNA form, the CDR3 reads TGTGCCAGCTCACCCGGAGGTGGTGGTGAAAAACTGTTTTTT. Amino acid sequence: CASSPGGGGEKLFF.